The 28 T cell receptor beta chains given below trace back to one sample, sequenced in a study of blood T cells in healthy people across ages. PCR was performed a second time for about 7 to 12 cycles using a sample-barcoded 5' primer and a J-beta primer mix. TCRdb reanalysed the 5' RACE reads using MiXCR and keeps one entry per CDR3 protein. This sample has approximately 2,000,000 distinct CDR3 sequences, with more than 35% found just once. Sequenced input: blood. The receptor set was obtained from a human donor in good health.

A few counts support this clonotype. This rearrangement joins TRBV5-1 to TRBJ2-5; 11 bases line up with TRBD1. The tail of the sequence fits TRBJ2-7 better, so the J call may be wrong. The germline CDR1 and CDR2 sequences are SGHRS and YFSETQ. The length of the CDR3 is 15 residues. CDR3 in amino acids: CASSQRTGGGYEQYF. CDR3 DNA sequence: TGCGCCAGCAGCCAACGGACAGGGGGCGGCTACGAGCAGTACTTC.

This chain uses TRBV12-5 with TRBJ1-2; D gene unclear. V lost 1 base and J lost 8, with 17 bases in between. Per the germline V gene, CDR1 is LGHNT and CDR2 is FRNRAP. The CDR3 is 15 residues long. The DNA for the CDR3 is TGTGCTAGTGGTTTGGCACCGGACTGGGTCTCGGGCTACACCTTC. This gives the protein CASGLAPDWVSGYTF.

The chain combines TRBV10-3 with TRBJ1-1, with a possible D match to TRBD1 (6 bases). This CDR3 is built from 12 residues. Germline CDR1 is ENHRY and CDR2 is SYGVKD. The V and J ends lost 6 bases and 4 bases respectively, with 9 bases between them. In nucleotides, the CDR3 is TGTGCCATCAGGGGAGGGGGCACTGAAGCTTTCTTT. Translated, it gives CAIRGGGTEAFF.

This clonotype was observed a few times. V is TRBV4-2 and J is TRBJ2-1, with D tentatively TRBD2 (6 bases). V lost 0 bases and J 0 bases, leaving 18 bases between the germline ends. Germline V lookup: CDR1 LGHNA, CDR2 YNFKEQ. The CDR3 sequence is 19 residues long. In nucleotides, the CDR3 is TGTGCCAGCAGCCAAGAATGGAGCGGGCGGGGTAGCTCCTACAATGAGCAGTTCTTC. It is translated as CASSQEWSGRGSSYNEQFF.

The V call is TRBV5-6, the J call TRBJ1-2, with D unclear. Per germline, CDR1 SGHDT and CDR2 YYEEEE. This CDR3 region has 12 residues. The ends were cut back, 1 base at V and 3 bases at J, with 4 bases in the middle. The CDR3 DNA reads as TGTGCCAGCAGCTTGAAAGACTATGGCTACACCTTC. It is translated as CASSLKDYGYTF.

The genes are TRBV18 and TRBJ2-5; 8 positions agree with TRBD2. Germline lookup yields CDR1 KGHSH and CDR2 LQKENI. V dropped 2 bases and J dropped 5; count of bases not matched to a gene: 4. There are 14 residues in the CDR3. The CDR3: CASSPSGGKETQYF. The CDR3 region has the DNA TGTGCCAGCTCACCATCGGGGGGGAAGGAGACCCAGTACTTC.

The J gene is TRBJ2-7, the V gene TRBV10-2; 7 nucleotides line up with TRBD1. The CDR3 extends over 16 amino acids. Trimming removed 5 bases from V and 0 bases from J; junction bases left unmatched: 10. Germline values: CDR1 WSHSY, CDR2 SAAADI. The CDR3: CASSSPEQGSSYEQYF. For the CDR3, the DNA is TGCGCCAGCAGTTCCCCGGAACAGGGGAGCTCCTACGAGCAGTACTTC.

CDR3 sequence: CASSQDFTREEAGNQPQHF. CDR3 sequence (DNA): TGCGCCAGCAGCCAAGATTTTACGAGGGAAGAGGCAGGCAATCAGCCCCAGCATTTT. The V and J genes are TRBV4-1 and TRBJ1-5; D remains ambiguous. V was trimmed by 0 bases and J by 2 bases, leaving 20 bases between them. This CDR3 comprises 19 residues. The V gene's germline CDR1 is MGHRA and CDR2 YSYEKL.

V and J are TRBV29-1 and TRBJ1-2, with TRBD1 as a possible D gene (6 bases). V gave up 7 bases and J gave up 4 bases, with 13 bases separating them. The CDR3 totals 12 residues. Looked up from germline, CDR1 is SQVTM and CDR2 is ANQGSEA. The CDR3 DNA is TGCAGCGAAAGGACAGTCGGCTATGGCTACACCTTC. This gives the protein CSERTVGYGYTF.

This clonotype was recorded a few times. The chain joins TRBV15 to TRBJ1-5, with no clear D. The length of the CDR3 is 15 residues. V lost 1 base and J lost 0, with 7 bases in between. Germline V CDR1 and CDR2: LNHNV, YYDKDF (reference sequence). CDR3 DNA sequence: TGTGCCACCAGCAGAGGACGGTTTAGCAATCAGCCCCAGCATTTT. It yields the protein CATSRGRFSNQPQHF.

The CDR3 nucleotides read TGTGCCAGCAGTTACTCGACGGGGTTGGGGGATACGCAGTATTTT. Its protein is CASSYSTGLGDTQYF. The chain uses TRBV6-5 and TRBJ2-3, with TRBD2 as a possible D gene (5 bases). CDR1 MNHEY and CDR2 SVGAGI come from the germline V gene. V was cut by 0 bases and J by 6 bases, with 13 bases left in between. CDR3 length equals 15 residues.

This clonotype was observed a handful of times. This chain uses TRBV6-2 or TRBV6-3 with TRBJ2-1; TRBD2 matches at 7 bases. The CDR3 loop spans 15 amino acids. The germline V gene has CDR1 MNHEY and CDR2 SVGEGT. Trimming removed 11 bases from V and 6 bases from J; junction bases left unmatched: 16. The CDR3 DNA sequence: TGTGCCGTTAAAAGGGGCTTAGCGGGCGTCAATGAGCAGTTCTTC. Residues: CAVKRGLAGVNEQFF.

This clonotype was seen a handful of times. The V gene is TRBV5-1, the J gene TRBJ2-3; 10 positions match TRBD2. J lost 6 bases, V lost 1 base, and 11 bases had no gene match. The CDR3 length is 17 residues. CDR1 is SGHRS and CDR2 is YFSETQ in the germline V gene. For the CDR3, the DNA is TGCGCCAGCAGCTTGATCCCTACTAGCGGGGACGGTGATACGCAGTATTTT. It translates to CASSLIPTSGDGDTQYF.

In its sample, this clonotype was seen a few times. The chain is built from TRBV6-6 and TRBJ2-3, with unresolved D. CDR3 length: 14 residues. V shed 8 bases and J shed 1 base, with 13 bases lying between them. CDR1 is MNHNY, CDR2 SVGAGI, per germline (reference sequence). The CDR3 DNA reads as TGTGCCAGCGGAAGCGTCACCCGCACAGATACGCAGTATTTT. As protein: CASGSVTRTDTQYF.

This clonotype was picked up a small number of times. The chain couples TRBV5-1 to TRBJ2-1; 9 nucleotides match TRBD2. The J call is uncertain, as TRBJ2-7 better fits the DNA end. Germline V gene sequence: CDR1 SGHRS, CDR2 YFSETQ. CDR3 length equals 16 residues. CDR3 DNA: TGCGCCAGCAGCTTCAGCGGGGGGTTCTCCTACAATGAGCAGTACTTC. This codes for CASSFSGGFSYNEQYF.

The chain joins TRBV29-1 to TRBJ1-1; tentatively, D is TRBD1 (5 bases). The CDR3 loop spans 14 amino acids. Trimming removed 4 bases at V and 1 base at J, with 13 bases between. Germline assignment: CDR1 SQVTM and CDR2 ANQGSEA. The CDR3 sequence is CSVVPRGSNTEAFF. CDR3 bases: TGCAGCGTTGTCCCCCGGGGCTCGAACACTGAAGCTTTCTTT. Together with reference TRBV29-1 and TRBJ1-1, the CDR3 gives the full variable domain: SAVISQKPSRDICQRGTSLTIQCQVDSQVTMMFWYRQQPGQSLTLIATANQGSEATYESGFVIDKFPISRPNLTFSTLTVSNMSPEDSSIYLCSVVPRGSNTEAFFGQGTRLTVV.

As to this clonotype: A junction boundary mismatches the germline segment, possibly from a read error. The chain carries TRBV6-4 and TRBJ2-3, with D uncertain. CDR1 and CDR2 (germline): MRHNA, SNTAGT. The CDR3 consists of 13 residues. As DNA, the CDR3 is TGTGTCAGCAGTGAAACTATCCTAGATACGCAGTATTTT. Residues: CVSSETILDTQYF.

This clonotype has only a few counts. V usage is TRBV6-5 and J usage is TRBJ2-1, with D hard to call. This CDR3 has 16 residues. Germline CDR1 reads MNHEY; CDR2 reads SVGAGI. The germline V and J ends were trimmed by 6 bases and 0 bases, with 15 bases remaining between them. CDR3 nucleotide sequence: TGTGCCAGCAGCCAGCCCCCGGGCAGCTCCTACAATGAGCAGTTCTTC. Residues: CASSQPPGSSYNEQFF.

The rearrangement joins TRBV6-5 to TRBJ1-4; TRBD1 is a possible D gene (5 bases). The CDR3 is 15 residues long. The V gene's germline CDR1 is MNHEY and CDR2 SVGAGI. Trimming removed 0 bases at V and 8 bases at J, with 13 bases between. The CDR3 nucleotides are TGTGCCAGCAGTTACTCGAGGTCCTGGGGGGAAAAACTGTTTTTT. Amino acids: CASSYSRSWGEKLFF.

The chain uses TRBV9 and TRBJ2-7, with a tentative D call TRBD2 (6 bases). This CDR3 spans 14 amino acids. The V gene lost 6 bases and the J gene lost 3 bases, with 16 bases spanning the gap. Looked up from germline, CDR1 is SGDLS and CDR2 is YYNGEE. CDR3 coding DNA: TGTGCCAGCAACCAAGGCCCGGGACTCTACGAGCAGTACTTC. It translates to CASNQGPGLYEQYF.

This clonotype turned up a few times. The V call is TRBV6-1, the J call TRBJ2-1, with 9 nucleotides matching TRBD1. The CDR3 covers 14 residues. J lost 4 bases, V lost 8 bases, and 6 bases had no gene match. Germline assignment: CDR1 MNHNS and CDR2 SASEGT. The CDR3 nucleotides are TGTGCCAGCGGAGGACAGGGGAGGTACAATGAGCAGTTCTTC. Protein sequence: CASGGQGRYNEQFF.

This clonotype was recorded a few times. The chain has TRBV12-3 or TRBV12-4 and TRBJ1-6, with D possibly being TRBD1 (5 bases). The CDR3 contains 17 residues. Trimming pared 5 bases from V and 0 bases from J, leaving 14 bases between. CDR3 region: CASSPGTVSSYNSPLHF. The DNA for the CDR3 is TGTGCCAGCAGTCCAGGGACGGTTAGCTCCTATAATTCACCCCTCCACTTT.

The rearrangement joins TRBV7-2 to TRBJ2-5; 9 positions match TRBD2. The ends lost 5 bases at V and 7 bases at J; junction bases unmatched: 8. The CDR3 is 14 amino acids. Germline V gene sequence: CDR1 SGHTA, CDR2 FQGNSA. The CDR3 nucleotides read TGTGCCAGCAGCAAAAGCGGGGGGACGGGGACCCAGTACTTC. Translation: CASSKSGGTGTQYF.

V and J are TRBV11-2 and TRBJ2-2, with TRBD1 identical over 7 bases. The CDR3 totals 16 residues. V was clipped by 2 bases and J by 2 bases; unmatched bases: 5. In germline, CDR1 is SGHAT, CDR2 FQNNGV. CDR3 DNA: TGTGCCAGCAGCTTATCACGGGACAGCAACACCGGGGAGCTGTTTTTT. This codes for CASSLSRDSNTGELFF.

The chain recombines TRBV12-3 or TRBV12-4 with TRBJ1-4; possibly TRBD1 for D (5 bases). Between the trimmed V and J ends, which lost 6 bases and 10 bases, there was a span of 15 bases. This CDR3 is 13 amino acids long. The CDR3 DNA follows: TGTGCCAGCAGACCCGGGACTCCCGGAAAACTGTTTTTT. This encodes CASRPGTPGKLFF.

The chain has TRBV29-1 and TRBJ2-1; no definite D call. The CDR3 is 15 amino acids. The germline V gene encodes CDR1 SQVTM and CDR2 ANQGSEA. With 6 bases removed from V and 4 bases from J, the gap between germline ends came to 19 bases. In nucleotides, the CDR3 is TGCAGCGTCTCAGGCGTCCCGGCACTATACAATGAGCAGTTCTTC. Encoded protein: CSVSGVPALYNEQFF.

This clonotype occurred a few times. This chain uses TRBV29-1 with TRBJ2-3; D remains ambiguous. This CDR3 spans 11 amino acids. Trimming cost V 8 bases and J 2 bases, with 8 bases left between them. Germline V gene data show CDR1 as SQVTM and CDR2 as ANQGSEA. CDR3 sequence (DNA): TGCAGCTTAAAAGTCACAGATACGCAGTATTTT. It yields the protein CSLKVTDTQYF.

In this sample, this clonotype turned up a few times. This sequence joins TRBV12-3 or TRBV12-4 and TRBJ2-3; tentatively, D is TRBD1 (5 bases). The V end lost 4 bases, the J end lost 3 bases, and 11 bases lay between the germline ends. CDR3 length equals 14 residues. The CDR3 sequence: CASSWQGRTDTQYF. As DNA, the CDR3 is TGTGCCAGCAGTTGGCAGGGTAGGACAGATACGCAGTATTTT.